These 9 T cell receptor beta chains originate from one sample sequenced in a study of blood T cell repertoires in COVID-19. The protocol was immunoSEQ multiplex PCR, while the TCRdb copy is restricted to in-frame clones and leaves out a portion. The table has fewer than 200,000 clones, around 83% seen once. Material for sequencing was PBMCs or T cells enriched from blood (not recorded which). The receptors derive from a woman aged 50 to 65 in a cohort exposed to, infected with or recovered from COVID-19 (not recorded which).

This clone has just one count. This rearrangement joins TRBV18 to TRBJ1-4, with 10 bases aligning to TRBD1. Germline V gene data show CDR1 as KGHSH and CDR2 as LQKENI. The junction had 5 bases not matched to a gene; V was cut back by 2 bases and J by 8 bases. The CDR3 has 15 amino acids. DNA of the CDR3: TGTGCCAGCTCACCAAATGGGACAGGGGTGGAAAAACTGTTTTTT. Translation: CASSPNGTGVEKLFF.

CDR3 sequence reads: CASSPGGLMNTEAFF. In DNA form, the CDR3 reads TGTGCCAGCAGCCCGGGGGGGCTGATGAACACTGAAGCTTTCTTT. This chain links TRBV7-9 with TRBJ1-1; D is perhaps TRBD1 (6 bases). CDR1 is SEHNR, CDR2 FQNEAQ, per germline (reference sequence). The CDR3 runs 15 residues. Trimming cost V 5 bases and J 0 bases, with 13 bases left between them. Based on the CDR3 plus reference TRBV7-9 and TRBJ1-1, the full variable domain is DTGVSQNPRHKITKRGQNVTFRCDPISEHNRLYWYRQTLGQGPEFLTYFQNEAQLEKSRLLSDRFSAERPKGSFSTLEIQRTEQGDSAMYLCASSPGGLMNTEAFFGQGTRLTVV.

The chain has TRBV5-1 and TRBJ2-4, with 7 bases aligning to TRBD2. Germline trimming cut 3 bases from V and 15 bases from J; bases unmatched to any gene: 12. The germline V gene encodes CDR1 SGHRS and CDR2 YFSETQ. The CDR3 totals 13 residues. As DNA, the CDR3 is TGCGCCAGCAGCTCCTCGGGAACTAGCGTTAGGTACTTC. Translation: CASSSSGTSVRYF.

V gene TRBV9 combines with J gene TRBJ2-2, with unresolved D. The germline V and J ends were trimmed by 4 bases and 5 bases, with 6 bases remaining between them. The CDR3 contains 12 residues. The V gene's germline CDR1 is SGDLS and CDR2 YYNGEE. As DNA, the CDR3 is TGTGCCAGCAGCCGGGTGACCGGGGAGCTGTTTTTT. This gives the protein CASSRVTGELFF.

This chain joins TRBV24-1 and TRBJ2-3; maybe TRBD1 (6 bases). V lost 4 bases and J 4 bases, leaving 14 bases between the germline ends. CDR3 length equals 15 residues. Germline CDR1 reads KGHDR; CDR2 reads SFDVKD. The CDR3 DNA reads TGTGCCACCAGTGACCCAACAGGGTCGGCAGATACGCAGTATTTT. This codes for CATSDPTGSADTQYF.

The V gene is TRBV11-2, the J gene TRBJ2-7; D not resolved. The CDR3 consists of 15 residues. Germline-derived CDR1 and CDR2 are SGHAT and FQNNGV. The ends were cut back, 0 bases at V and 3 bases at J, with 12 bases in the middle. The DNA of the CDR3 is TGTGCCAGCAGCTTAGAGCCACAGAACCACTACGAGCAGTACTTC. Translation gives CASSLEPQNHYEQYF.

This chain uses TRBV27 with TRBJ2-7; 10 nucleotides align to TRBD2. V trimming: 0 bases; J trimming: 2 bases; junction bases outside the gene matches: 1. The CDR3 totals 15 residues. Germline V gene lookup returns CDR1 MNHEY and CDR2 SMNVEV (reference sequence). CDR3 residues: CASSLSSGGAYEQYF. The CDR3 DNA reads as TGTGCCAGCAGTTTATCGAGCGGGGGGGCCTACGAGCAGTACTTC.

V and J are TRBV7-2 and TRBJ2-1, with D tentatively TRBD1 (5 bases). CDR3 length: 12 residues. V dropped 5 bases and J dropped 8 bases, with 10 bases sitting between them. The germline CDR1 and CDR2 sequences are SGHTA and FQGNSA. CDR3 sequence reads: CASSMTEDEQFF. CDR3 DNA: TGTGCCAGCAGCATGACAGAGGATGAGCAGTTCTTC.

V is TRBV7-2 and J is TRBJ1-1; 8 nucleotides agree with TRBD1. The CDR3 sequence is 17 residues long. Germline trimming cut 0 bases from V and 4 bases from J; bases unmatched to any gene: 10. Germline assignment: CDR1 SGHTA and CDR2 FQGNSA. CDR3 amino acids: CASSLALGTGGSTEAFF. CDR3 nucleotide sequence: TGTGCCAGCAGCTTAGCGCTTGGGACAGGAGGGAGCACTGAAGCTTTCTTT.